These 15 T cell receptor beta chains originate from one sample sequenced in a study of technical replicates of blood from a few donors. Some clones are missing from TCRdb's copy, which holds only in-frame ones; the method was immunoSEQ multiplex PCR. The sample has 79,000 or so clones; about 91% are singletons. Sequenced input: T cells isolated from PBMCs. The receptors shown here come from a human donor in good health.

The rearrangement links TRBV18 to TRBJ2-2, with 7 bases aligning to TRBD1. Trimming cost V 3 bases and J 6 bases; bases outside gene matches: 4. Germline CDR1 KGHSH, CDR2 LQKENI. The CDR3 has 14 residues. CDR3 bases: TGTGCCAGCTCACCCCAAGGACAGGCCGGGGAGCTGTTTTTT. Its translation: CASSPQGQAGELFF.

V is TRBV11-2 and J is TRBJ2-7, with 12 bases aligning to TRBD1. The J segment lost 7 bases and the V segment lost 4 bases, leaving 8 bases of the junction unmatched. The CDR3 extends over 15 amino acids. The germline V gene encodes CDR1 SGHAT and CDR2 FQNNGV. The CDR3 here is CASSSFGTGGWEQYF. In nucleotides, the CDR3 is TGTGCCAGCAGCTCATTTGGGACAGGGGGCTGGGAGCAGTACTTC.

V and J are TRBV6-5 and TRBJ2-5, with D maybe TRBD1 (6 bases). The germline V gene encodes CDR1 MNHEY and CDR2 SVGAGI. V dropped 5 bases and J dropped 4 bases, with 14 bases sitting between them. The CDR3 contains 14 residues. The CDR3 spells CASSPDRSAETQYF. The CDR3 nucleotides are TGTGCCAGCAGTCCCGACAGGTCTGCAGAGACCCAGTACTTC.

V usage is TRBV6-5 and J usage is TRBJ1-3, with 8 nucleotides matching TRBD1. Germline V gene data show CDR1 as MNHEY and CDR2 as SVGAGI. The trim removed 2 bases at V and 0 bases at J, leaving 3 bases unmatched. The length of the CDR3 is 16 residues. CDR3 bases: TGTGCCAGCAGTTACGGGACAGGCCCCTCTGGAAACACCATATATTTT. The encoded protein is CASSYGTGPSGNTIYF.

The chain uses TRBV29-1 and TRBJ2-2, with TRBD1 matching over 7 bases. There are 14 residues in the CDR3. The trim removed 6 bases at V and 0 bases at J, leaving 4 bases unmatched. From germline, CDR1 is SQVTM and CDR2 ANQGSEA. The CDR3 region is CSVSGTANTGELFF. CDR3 nucleotide sequence: TGCAGCGTCTCCGGGACAGCGAACACCGGGGAGCTGTTTTTT.

V usage is TRBV5-4 and J usage is TRBJ2-7, with D tentatively TRBD2 (7 bases). There are 14 residues in the CDR3. In germline, CDR1 is SGHNT, CDR2 YYREEE (reference sequence). The V and J ends lost 5 bases and 2 bases respectively, with 14 bases between them. The CDR3 region is CASRPMGGPYEQYF. DNA of the CDR3: TGTGCCAGCAGGCCGATGGGGGGGCCCTACGAGCAGTACTTC.

The chain employs TRBV11-2 and TRBJ2-7; 11 positions agree with TRBD2. The V gene's germline CDR1 is SGHAT and CDR2 FQNNGV. V lost 4 bases and J lost 4; bases outside the gene matches: 6. This CDR3 has 15 amino acids. In DNA form, the CDR3 reads TGTGCCAGCAGCTACCCGACTAGCGGGATGTACGAGCAGTACTTC. Residues: CASSYPTSGMYEQYF.

With respect to this clone: Other nucleotide sequences in the sample specify the same CDR3. CDR3 sequence: CASSLGDRGSEQYF. The DNA of the CDR3 is TGCGCCAGCAGCTTGGGGGACAGGGGAAGCGAGCAGTACTTC. The chain is built from TRBV5-1 and TRBJ2-7, with 10 bases fitting TRBD1. Germline V CDR1 and CDR2: SGHRS, YFSETQ. This CDR3 region has 14 residues. After removal of 0 bases from V and 6 bases from J, the junction contained 3 bases not matched to a gene.

This chain connects TRBV11-2 to TRBJ1-5, with a weak D call TRBD1 (5 bases). Deletions cut 3 bases from V and 1 base from J, with 10 bases between. The germline CDR1 and CDR2 sequences are SGHAT and FQNNGV. The CDR3 is made up of 15 amino acids. In nucleotides, the CDR3 is TGTGCCAGCAGCTTTTCAGGGATAAGCAATCAGCCCCAGCATTTT. Its translation is CASSFSGISNQPQHF.

The gene calls are TRBV11-3 and TRBJ2-5, with 8 bases fitting TRBD2. The CDR3 extends over 13 amino acids. Germline-derived CDR1 and CDR2 are SGHNT and YENEEA. V was clipped by 4 bases and J by 7 bases; unmatched bases: 5. CDR3 in amino acids: CASSSGGGPTQYF. CDR3 nucleotide sequence: TGTGCCAGCAGCTCTGGCGGGGGGCCGACCCAGTACTTC.

The chain joins TRBV27 to TRBJ1-2; the D is unclear. Trimming cost V 5 bases and J 2 bases, with 9 bases left between them. The germline V gene has CDR1 MNHEY and CDR2 SMNVEV (reference sequence). The CDR3 covers 13 residues. This CDR3 reads CASSTAANYGYTF. CDR3 DNA: TGTGCCAGCAGTACCGCAGCGAACTATGGCTACACCTTC.

This clone was picked up one time. The chain recombines TRBV11-2 with TRBJ2-7, with TRBD1 matching over 11 bases. The V gene's germline CDR1 is SGHAT and CDR2 FQNNGV. V lost 5 bases, J lost 10 bases, and 13 bases stayed unmatched. The CDR3 is 15 residues long. Here the CDR3 DNA reads TGTGCCAGCAGCCCTTTACCGAGGGGACAGGGGGAACAGTACTTC. This translates into CASSPLPRGQGEQYF.

This rearrangement joins TRBV4-2 to TRBJ2-3; 10 bases map to TRBD2. V was pared by 3 bases and J by 1 base, with 10 bases of the junction left unmatched. This CDR3 has 18 residues. In germline, CDR1 is LGHNA, CDR2 YNFKEQ. CDR3 DNA: TGTGCCAGCAGCCAGGAAGAGGGCACTAGCGGGGGCACAGATACGCAGTATTTT. Translating gives CASSQEEGTSGGTDTQYF.

The V gene is TRBV30, the J gene TRBJ1-5; D is ambiguous. CDR1 and CDR2 from the germline V gene are GTSNPN and SVGIG (reference sequence). The CDR3 contains 13 residues. Trimming stripped 1 base from V and 3 bases from J, with 7 bases between. CDR3 in amino acids: CAWSESFNQPQHF. CDR3 nucleotide sequence: TGTGCCTGGAGTGAGAGTTTCAATCAGCCCCAGCATTTT.

J is TRBJ2-7 and V is TRBV9; no firm D call. The CDR3 is made up of 15 amino acids. The germline V and J ends were trimmed by 4 bases and 3 bases, with 17 bases remaining between them. Germline V lookup: CDR1 SGDLS, CDR2 YYNGEE. The DNA of the CDR3 is TGTGCCAGCAGCCCCGGTAATCCTCAAGTCTACGAGCAGTACTTC. Its translation: CASSPGNPQVYEQYF.